The sequence of this T cell receptor beta chain was determined in a study of blood T cell repertoires in COVID-19. On the study more broadly: Collection of acute and convalescent COVID-19 samples took place in the United States, Italy and Spain. PBMCs, B-cell-depleted T cells, or T cells provided the cDNA or gDNA that made up the material.

This clone was found a few times. The CDR3 covers 16 residues. Germline trimming cut 6 bases from V and 5 bases from J; bases unmatched to any gene: 10. CDR1 and CDR2 (germline): SQVTM, ANQGSEA. How the authors handled the data: Reference gene primer amplification in the assay estimated nucleated cell counts. Profiling relied on immunoSEQ multiplex PCR, and the TCRdb table lists in-frame clones only, not all of them. That table supplies the V and J calls and clone size; D and trimming were determined from the DNA. The sample includes approximately 60,000 clones, around 81% of them seen just once. Sequenced material: peripheral blood. V gene TRBV29-1 combines with J gene TRBJ2-2, with 12 bases that match TRBD2. The clonotype was recovered from an elderly woman with acute or convalescent COVID-19. The CDR3 spells CSVDNPGLAGTGELFF. Here the CDR3 DNA reads TGCAGCGTAGATAACCCCGGACTAGCGGGGACCGGGGAGCTGTTTTTT.